Listed here are 6 T cell receptor beta chains from one sample, sequenced in a study of blood T cell repertoires in COVID-19. Repertoires were generated with immunoSEQ multiplex PCR, while TCRdb's copy carries only in-frame clones and drops some. In the table there are around 55,000 clones, 90% of which are singletons. Sequencing input: peripheral blood. Receptor source: a man between 35 and 55 years old with acute or convalescent COVID-19.

V is TRBV24-1 and J is TRBJ2-1, with 7 nucleotides matching TRBD2. The CDR3 is 13 amino acids. Germline V gene lookup returns CDR1 KGHDR and CDR2 SFDVKD. J lost 12 bases, V lost 4 bases, and 8 bases had no gene match. CDR3 residues: CATSDPGGRGQFF. CDR3 nucleotides: TGTGCCACCAGTGACCCTGGGGGGAGGGGGCAGTTCTTC.

This clone was counted only a few times. The chain couples TRBV19 to TRBJ1-3; 8 nucleotides match TRBD1. V lost 6 bases, J lost 0 bases, and 7 bases stayed unmatched. This CDR3 spans 16 amino acids. The germline V gene has CDR1 LNHDA and CDR2 SQIVND (reference sequence). Here the CDR3 reads CASSPGQGYSGNTIYF. The DNA of the CDR3 is TGTGCCAGTAGCCCTGGACAGGGCTACTCTGGAAACACCATATATTTT.

V is TRBV9 and J is TRBJ1-4, with D perhaps matching TRBD1 (5 bases). Germline V lookup: CDR1 SGDLS, CDR2 YYNGEE. Trimming left V 0 bases short and J 3 bases short, with 9 bases between. The CDR3 is 15 residues long. This CDR3 reads CASSVGLGANEKLFF. In DNA, the CDR3 is TGTGCCAGCAGCGTAGGTTTAGGGGCTAATGAAAAACTGTTTTTT.

CDR3 sequence: CASSPSGRGETQYF. In DNA, the CDR3 is TGTGCCAGCAGTCCTAGCGGGAGGGGCGAGACCCAGTACTTC. The V and J genes are TRBV7-9 and TRBJ2-5; 12 bases fit TRBD2. V lost 6 bases to trimming and J lost 5 bases; unmatched junction nucleotides: 4. This CDR3 contains 14 residues. Looked up from germline, CDR1 is SEHNR and CDR2 is FQNEAQ (reference sequence). The complete variable domain, with remaining parts taken from reference TRBV7-9 and TRBJ2-5, reads DTGVSQNPRHKITKRGQNVTFRCDPISEHNRLYWYRQTLGQGPEFLTYFQNEAQLEKSRLLSDRFSAERPKGSFSTLEIQRTEQGDSAMYLCASSPSGRGETQYFGPGTRLLVL.

The count of this clone is one. This rearrangement joins TRBV21-1 to TRBJ1-5. TRBV21-1 corresponds to a pseudogene. This CDR3 has 15 residues. In DNA form, the CDR3 reads TGTGCCAGCAGCAAGGTTTCGGGGGTCAATCAGCCCCAGCATTTT. Its translation is CASSKVSGVNQPQHF.

The DNA of the CDR3 is TGTGCCAGCACTTCGACTAGCGGTCCGGGAGATACGCAGTATTTT. It codes for CASTSTSGPGDTQYF. This sequence joins TRBV3-1 (or the pseudogene TRBV3-2) and TRBJ2-3, with 9 bases identical to TRBD2. Trimming took 7 bases from V and 5 from J; bases not matched to a gene: 10. This CDR3 comprises 15 residues. Germline values: CDR1 LGHDT, CDR2 YNNKEL (reference sequence).